Listed below are T cell receptor beta chains from one sample, sequenced in a study of blood T cells in healthy people across ages. TCRdb fed the 5' RACE reads into MiXCR, producing one record per CDR3 protein. The repertoire holds about a million distinct CDR3 sequences, with around two fifths as singletons. Sequencing was carried out using blood. These receptors were taken from a man between 18 and 29 years old in good health. Both conserved end residues are part of each CDR3. The D gene is left open where the match is weak. Size tells how often a clone was seen (once, few, many) or the class of an expanded clone, and some rows leave it out.

size: .
J: TRBJ1-1
D: .
V: TRBV7-2
CDR3: CASSLTAGGATEAFF
DNA: TGTGCCAGCAGCTTAACTGCGGGTGGGGCCACTGAAGCTTTCTTT

size: .
J: TRBJ2-1
D: .
V: TRBV9
CDR3: CASSVATPGLSHNEQFF
DNA: TGTGCCAGCAGCGTAGCTACCCCAGGGCTCTCCCACAATGAGCAGTTCTTC

size: .
J: TRBJ2-1
D: TRBD2
V: TRBV4-2
CDR3: CASSSRGSGSTGNEQFF
DNA: TGTGCCAGCAGCTCCCGGGGTAGCGGGAGTACTGGCAATGAGCAGTTCTTC

size: .
J: TRBJ2-1
D: TRBD2
V: TRBV29-1
CDR3: CSVDQLAGAFYNEQFF
DNA: TGCAGCGTTGATCAACTAGCGGGGGCCTTTTACAATGAGCAGTTCTTC

size: .
J: TRBJ1-4
D: .
V: TRBV7-2
CDR3: CASRGTTGPGNEKLFF
DNA: TGTGCCAGCAGAGGTACCACAGGCCCTGGTAATGAAAAACTGTTTTTT

size: .
J: TRBJ2-7
D: TRBD1
V: TRBV5-1
CDR3: CASSHAGTGSDEQYF
DNA: TGCGCCAGCAGCCATGCCGGGACAGGATCCGACGAGCAGTACTTC

size: .
J: TRBJ2-6
D: TRBD1
V: TRBV14
CDR3: CASSQITGVANVLTF
DNA: TGTGCCAGCAGCCAAATTACAGGGGTGGCCAACGTCCTGACTTTC

size: .
J: TRBJ2-7
D: .
V: TRBV29-1
CDR3: CSVDCEQYF
DNA: TGCAGCGTTGACTGCGAGCAGTACTTC

size: .
J: TRBJ2-1
D: TRBD2
V: TRBV5-1
CDR3: CASSLVTSGYTEQFF
DNA: TGCGCCAGCAGCTTGGTTACTAGCGGCTACACTGAGCAGTTCTTC

size: few
J: TRBJ2-7
D: .
V: TRBV9
CDR3: CASSVEGYGPYEQYF
DNA: TGTGCCAGCAGCGTAGAAGGGTACGGGCCCTACGAGCAGTACTTC

size: few
J: TRBJ2-3
D: .
V: TRBV15
CDR3: CATGEGTSSTDTQYF
DNA: TGTGCCACAGGGGAAGGGACGTCTAGCACAGATACGCAGTATTTT

size: .
J: TRBJ2-1
D: .
V: TRBV11-2
CDR3: CASSPRARPSSYNEQFF
DNA: TGTGCCAGCAGCCCAAGAGCCAGACCGAGCTCCTACAATGAGCAGTTCTTC

size: .
J: TRBJ2-3
D: TRBD1
V: TRBV6-2/TRBV6-3
CDR3: CASSYAGQGSDTQYF
DNA: TGTGCCAGCAGTTACGCGGGACAGGGTAGCGATACGCAGTATTTT

size: .
J: TRBJ1-1
D: TRBD1
V: TRBV29-1
CDR3: CSAPGQGSEAFF
DNA: TGCAGCGCGCCCGGACAGGGGAGTGAAGCTTTCTTT

size: .
J: TRBJ2-7
D: .
V: TRBV29-1
CDR3: CSGGVVREAGEQYF
DNA: TGCAGCGGCGGGGTTGTAAGAGAAGCGGGCGAGCAGTACTTC

size: .
J: TRBJ2-3
D: .
V: TRBV4-3
CDR3: CASSPAQSTDTQYF
DNA: TGCGCCAGCAGCCCTGCACAAAGCACAGATACGCAGTATTTT

size: .
J: TRBJ2-5
D: TRBD2
V: TRBV5-1
CDR3: CASSLAGGGAPEQYF
DNA: TGCGCCAGCAGCTTGGCCGGGGGGGGGGCGCCTGAGCAGTACTTC

size: .
J: TRBJ1-2
D: .
V: TRBV9
CDR3: CASSVGGVGGYTF
DNA: TGTGCCAGCAGCGTAGGGGGGGTAGGTGGCTACACCTTC

size: .
J: TRBJ2-5
D: .
V: TRBV10-3
CDR3: CAIRTGDYHNEQYF
DNA: TGTGCCATCAGGACAGGGGACTACCACAATGAGCAGTACTTC

size: few
J: TRBJ2-1
D: .
V: TRBV7-2
CDR3: CASSPSLRTYSGEQFF
DNA: TGTGCCAGCAGCCCTTCTTTGCGCACCTATTCGGGTGAGCAGTTCTTC

size: few
J: TRBJ2-4
D: .
V: TRBV5-5
CDR3: CASSHRWGNDKNIQYF
DNA: TGTGCCAGCAGCCACAGGTGGGGGAACGACAAAAACATTCAGTACTTC

size: few
J: TRBJ2-2
D: .
V: TRBV5-4
CDR3: CASSPRSGDSGELFF
DNA: TGTGCCAGCAGTCCCCGGTCGGGGGATTCCGGGGAGCTGTTTTTT